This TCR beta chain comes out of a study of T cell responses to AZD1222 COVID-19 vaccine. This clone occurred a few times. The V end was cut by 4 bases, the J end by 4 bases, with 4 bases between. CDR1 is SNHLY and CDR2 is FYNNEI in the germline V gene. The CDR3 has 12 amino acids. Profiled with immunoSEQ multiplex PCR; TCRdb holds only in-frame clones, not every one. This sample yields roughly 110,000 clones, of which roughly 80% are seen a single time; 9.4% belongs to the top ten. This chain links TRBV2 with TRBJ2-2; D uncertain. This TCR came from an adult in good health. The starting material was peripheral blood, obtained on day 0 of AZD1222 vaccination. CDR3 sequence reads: CASSVFTGELFF. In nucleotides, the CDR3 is TGTGCCAGCAGTGTATTCACCGGGGAGCTGTTTTTT.